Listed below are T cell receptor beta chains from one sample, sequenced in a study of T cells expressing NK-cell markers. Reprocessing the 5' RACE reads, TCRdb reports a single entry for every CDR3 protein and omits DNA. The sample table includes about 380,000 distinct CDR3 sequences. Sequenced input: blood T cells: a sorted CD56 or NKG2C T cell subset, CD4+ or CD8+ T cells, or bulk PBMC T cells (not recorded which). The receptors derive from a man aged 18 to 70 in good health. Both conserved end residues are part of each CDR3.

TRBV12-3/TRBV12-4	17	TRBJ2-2	CASSLQGAIKRTGELFF
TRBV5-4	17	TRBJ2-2	CASSLGTLISGAGELFF
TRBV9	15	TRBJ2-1	CASSVSSLRFGEQFF
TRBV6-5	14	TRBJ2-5	CASSYGPGLETQYF
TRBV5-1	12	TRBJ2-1	CASSSASDEQFF
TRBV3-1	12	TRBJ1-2	CASSQETAPYTF
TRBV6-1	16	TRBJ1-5	CASSPTGGYSNQPQHF
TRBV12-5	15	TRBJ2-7	CASGLRDRASYEQYF
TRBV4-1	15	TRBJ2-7	CASSQDRQKPYEQYF
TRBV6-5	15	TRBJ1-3	CASSYSISGGNTIYF
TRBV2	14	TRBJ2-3	CASKPAGLTDTQYF
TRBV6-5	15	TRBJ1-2	CASSSPGRGNYGYTF
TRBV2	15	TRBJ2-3	CASSEGRFSTDTQYF
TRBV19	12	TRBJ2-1	CASSIEAGKQFF
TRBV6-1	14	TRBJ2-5	CASRLGGRTETQYF
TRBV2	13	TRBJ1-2	CASTRGTQDGYTF
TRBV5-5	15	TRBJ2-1	CASSLEGQGYYEQFF
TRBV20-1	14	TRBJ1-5	CSARDRRNNQPQHF
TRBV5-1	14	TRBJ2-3	CASRRLQGSDTQYF
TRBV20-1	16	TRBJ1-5	CSARPPPGQNNQPQHF
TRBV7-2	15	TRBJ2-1	CASSLEASGANEQFF
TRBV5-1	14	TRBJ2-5	CASREYRNFETQYF
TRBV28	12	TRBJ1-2	CASSLTPQGDTF
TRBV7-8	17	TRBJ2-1	CASSQNQRDYSYNEQFF
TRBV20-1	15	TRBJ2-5	CSATRQGGPSETQYF
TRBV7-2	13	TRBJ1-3	CASSSRSENTIYF
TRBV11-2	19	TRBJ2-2	CASSLRRATSGGRGGELFF
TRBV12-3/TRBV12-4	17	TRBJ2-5	CASSLSAASANGETQYF
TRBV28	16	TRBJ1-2	CASSKWGYGGENGYTF
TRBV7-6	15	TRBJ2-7	CASSLAPGQGREQYF
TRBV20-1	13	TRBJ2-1	CSAGGVSANEQFF
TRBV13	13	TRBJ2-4	CASSLSGQRLQYF
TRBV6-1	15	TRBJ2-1	CASRAGRGLDNEQFF
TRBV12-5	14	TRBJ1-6	CASGPGSYNSPLHF
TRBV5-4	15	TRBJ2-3	CASSLTPYPPDTQYF
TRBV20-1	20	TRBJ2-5	CSARPLKGASGGGNGETQYF
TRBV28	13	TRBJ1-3	CASSTADRNTIYF
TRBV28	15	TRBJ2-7	CASSPWGARRDEQYF
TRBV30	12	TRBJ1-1	CAWDRTNTEAFF
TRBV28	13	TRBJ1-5	CASRRRNNQPQHF
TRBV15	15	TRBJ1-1	CATSRDPVLNTEAFF
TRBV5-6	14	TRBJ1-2	CASSLGVEGYGYTF
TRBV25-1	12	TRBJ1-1	CASRLGNTEAFF
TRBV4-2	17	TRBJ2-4	CASSQVGGGGSRDIQYF